These 8 T cell receptor beta chains share one sample of origin, sequenced in a study of response to subunit inactivated influenza vaccine. TCRdb re-called the RT-PCR reads with MiXCR, one entry per CDR3 protein. The table includes approximately 700,000 distinct CDR3 sequences, 15% to 19% detected once. Sequenced here: PBMCs from blood, sampled 11 to 12 days after vaccination. These receptors were collected from a man in his fifties or sixties who received an inactivated influenza vaccine.

This clonotype appeared a few times. V and J are TRBV7-6 and TRBJ2-7; 13 bases agree with TRBD2. The germline CDR1 and CDR2 sequences are SGHVS and FNYEAQ. CDR3 length equals 18 residues. J was trimmed by 7 bases and V by 0 bases; bases with no gene match: 12. The CDR3 sequence is CASSLAPDTSGRAFEQYF. In DNA form, the CDR3 reads TGTGCCAGCAGCTTAGCCCCAGACACTAGCGGGAGGGCCTTTGAGCAGTACTTC.

This clonotype was found a few times. The V and J genes are TRBV7-2 and TRBJ2-3; D is ambiguous. The V gene lost 4 bases and the J gene lost 6 bases, with 5 bases spanning the gap. The CDR3 extends over 11 amino acids. From germline, CDR1 is SGHTA and CDR2 FQGNSA. DNA of the CDR3: TGTGCCAGCAGCTCCGTGGATACGCAGTATTTT. As protein: CASSSVDTQYF.

This clonotype was observed once. The rearrangement uses TRBV5-1 and TRBJ2-3; D could derive from TRBD1 or TRBD2 (6 bases each). Deletions cut 2 bases from V and 5 bases from J, with 15 bases between. Germline CDR1 SGHRS, CDR2 YFSETQ. The CDR3 covers 15 residues. This CDR3 reads CASSFRSGGLDTQYF. The DNA for the CDR3 is TGCGCCAGCAGCTTCCGATCCGGGGGCTTAGATACGCAGTATTTT.

The chain combines TRBV10-3 with TRBJ1-4; 9 bases line up with TRBD1. The V gene end was trimmed by 11 bases and the J gene end by 5 bases; junction bases not matched to a gene: 3. Germline V gives CDR1 ENHRY, CDR2 SYGVKD. This CDR3 comprises 12 residues. CDR3 amino acids: CAAGTGNEKLFF. The CDR3 nucleotides read TGTGCCGCCGGGACAGGGAATGAAAAACTGTTTTTT.

A few counts support this clonotype. This sequence joins TRBV7-2 and TRBJ2-3; D unresolved. Per the germline V gene, CDR1 is SGHTA and CDR2 is FQGNSA. CDR3 length equals 14 residues. V shed 0 bases and J shed 6 bases, with 10 bases lying between them. The CDR3 region is CASSLAHRRDTQYF. DNA of the CDR3: TGTGCCAGCAGCTTAGCCCACCGCCGGGATACGCAGTATTTT.

The chain links TRBV20-1 to TRBJ2-3, with 11 bases fitting TRBD2. From germline, CDR1 is DFQATT and CDR2 SNEGSKA (reference sequence). The CDR3 spans 15 residues. Trimming at V came to 2 bases and at J to 4 bases, leaving 5 bases not matched to a gene. The DNA of the CDR3 is TGCAGTGCTAGACGGGCTAGCGGGAGGTCAGATACGCAGTATTTT. This sequence encodes CSARRASGRSDTQYF.

Many counts were recorded for this clonotype. The chain uses TRBV4-3 and TRBJ1-2; 10 bases match TRBD1. V dropped 3 bases and J dropped 4; count of bases not matched to a gene: 5. The CDR3 has 15 amino acids. Germline V gives CDR1 LGHNA, CDR2 YSLEER. CDR3 protein: CASSQTGQGIYGYTF. CDR3 DNA: TGCGCCAGCAGCCAGACGGGACAGGGGATCTATGGCTACACCTTC.

This clonotype was counted only a few times. The chain carries TRBV28 and TRBJ2-3; D is perhaps TRBD2 (6 bases). Trimming took 7 bases from V and 4 from J, leaving 15 bases between them. Germline lookup yields CDR1 MDHEN and CDR2 SYDVKM. The CDR3 runs to 14 residues. In DNA form, the CDR3 reads TGTGCCAGCACCGTTATGCGGGACGCAGATACGCAGTATTTT. Amino acids: CASTVMRDADTQYF.